The source of this T cell receptor beta chain is a study of blood T cell repertoires in COVID-19. As for the study in general: Whether acute or convalescent, the COVID-19 samples came from the United States, Italy and Spain. The cDNA or gDNA used as material had been derived from T cells, B-cell-depleted T cells, or PBMCs.

The authors' processing: Estimation of nucleated cell counts relied on the amplification of reference gene primers. Data came from immunoSEQ multiplex PCR; TCRdb stores just in-frame clones and leaves some out. V and J calls and clone size are given by that table; D and trimming were obtained from the DNA. The sample holds 400,000 to 550,000 clones, more than 85% seen once. This CDR3 is built from 11 residues. Germline values: CDR1 MNHEY, CDR2 SVGAGI. J lost 9 bases, V lost 7 bases, and 4 bases had no gene match. The V call is TRBV6-5, the J call TRBJ2-5; 8 bases are a match to TRBD1. The sequence was obtained from a woman aged 25 to 45 with acute or convalescent COVID-19. Sequencing was done on a sample of peripheral blood. The CDR3 nucleotides read TGTGCCAGCACCGACAGGGGTCCCCAGTACTTC. Encoded protein: CASTDRGPQYF.